The rows below give T cell receptor beta chains drawn from one sample of a study of blood T cell repertoires in COVID-19. The protocol was immunoSEQ multiplex PCR, while the TCRdb copy is restricted to in-frame clones and leaves out a portion. This repertoire shows approximately 350,000 clones, under 85% found once; its top ten account for approximately 4.7%. The specimen was PBMCs or T cells enriched from blood (not recorded which). These receptors were taken from a woman aged 50 to 65 who had recovered from COVID-19. Each CDR3 is given with its conserved first and last residue. The order of the fields is J gene, V gene, D gene, clone size, CDR3 DNA, CDR3 protein. The D gene is left open where the match is weak. Part of the rows lack a size; the others show once, few, many or a class for expanded clones.

J gene: TRBJ1-1
V gene: TRBV9
D gene: NA
clone size: NA
CDR3 DNA: TGTGCCAGCAGCGTAGGGGCAGGGCCTAACACTGAAGCTTTCTTT
CDR3 protein: CASSVGAGPNTEAFF

J gene: TRBJ1-5
V gene: TRBV19
D gene: TRBD1
clone size: NA
CDR3 DNA: TGTGCCAGTAGTCCCCTTTCCGGGACAGGGGGAATGGGGCCCCAGCATTTT
CDR3 protein: CASSPLSGTGGMGPQHF

J gene: TRBJ1-1
V gene: TRBV6-6
D gene: NA
clone size: NA
CDR3 DNA: TGTGCCAGCAGGGACACGGGGGAGGGGTACACTGAAGCTTTCTTT
CDR3 protein: CASRDTGEGYTEAFF

J gene: TRBJ1-2
V gene: TRBV19
D gene: TRBD1
clone size: NA
CDR3 DNA: TGTGCCAGTAGTATAGGCGGGACAGGGTCGGTTCGGGACAGCTACACCTTC
CDR3 protein: CASSIGGTGSVRDSYTF

J gene: TRBJ2-7
V gene: TRBV7-6
D gene: TRBD2
clone size: NA
CDR3 DNA: TGTGCCAGCAGCTTAGTAGCGGGAGTCGTCTACGAGCAGTACTTC
CDR3 protein: CASSLVAGVVYEQYF

J gene: TRBJ2-3
V gene: TRBV7-8
D gene: TRBD1
clone size: few
CDR3 DNA: TGTGCCAGCAGCCAGGGGTGGACAGGGCAGGGCACAGATACGCAGTATTTT
CDR3 protein: CASSQGWTGQGTDTQYF

J gene: TRBJ1-4
V gene: TRBV5-1
D gene: NA
clone size: NA
CDR3 DNA: TGCGCCAGCAGCCGCGACAGAAGTAATGAAAAACTGTTTTTT
CDR3 protein: CASSRDRSNEKLFF

J gene: TRBJ1-2
V gene: TRBV5-1
D gene: TRBD1
clone size: few
CDR3 DNA: TGCGCCAGCAGCGTCCAGGGGGGCTATGGCTACACCTTC
CDR3 protein: CASSVQGGYGYTF

J gene: TRBJ2-5
V gene: TRBV9
D gene: TRBD2
clone size: NA
CDR3 DNA: TGTGCCAGCAGCGCGGGGGGGAGTTATGGGAGGAAAGAGACCCAGTACTTC
CDR3 protein: CASSAGGSYGRKETQYF

J gene: TRBJ2-1
V gene: TRBV6-2/TRBV6-3
D gene: NA
clone size: NA
CDR3 DNA: TGTGCCAGCAGTTACTCCACTTATGAGCAGTTCTTC
CDR3 protein: CASSYSTYEQFF

J gene: TRBJ1-2
V gene: TRBV19
D gene: NA
clone size: NA
CDR3 DNA: TGTGCCAGTAGTATGTGGCAGGGTGGCTATGGCTACACCTTC
CDR3 protein: CASSMWQGGYGYTF

J gene: TRBJ2-3
V gene: TRBV7-3
D gene: TRBD2
clone size: once
CDR3 DNA: TGTGCCAGCAGCCCCGGACTAGCGGGGGGAACAGATACGCAGTATTTT
CDR3 protein: CASSPGLAGGTDTQYF

J gene: TRBJ2-7
V gene: TRBV10-3
D gene: TRBD2
clone size: NA
CDR3 DNA: TGTGCCATCAGTTGGGAGGGGAAGCGGCAGTACTTC
CDR3 protein: CAISWEGKRQYF

J gene: TRBJ2-3
V gene: TRBV2
D gene: TRBD2
clone size: once
CDR3 DNA: TGTGCCAGCAGGAAGATAGCGGGAGGGGTTCAAGATACGCAGTATTTT
CDR3 protein: CASRKIAGGVQDTQYF

J gene: TRBJ1-4
V gene: TRBV2
D gene: TRBD1
clone size: NA
CDR3 DNA: TGTGCCAGCACCCCGGGACAGGGAGGGCGAAAACTGTTTTTT
CDR3 protein: CASTPGQGGRKLFF

J gene: TRBJ1-2
V gene: TRBV15
D gene: TRBD1
clone size: NA
CDR3 DNA: TGTGCCACCAGCAGCGGGGGACAGCCATTCTCGGGCTACACCTTC
CDR3 protein: CATSSGGQPFSGYTF

J gene: TRBJ1-2
V gene: TRBV7-2
D gene: TRBD1
clone size: NA
CDR3 DNA: TGTGCCAGCAGCTCCCAGGGGGTGGGCTACACCTTC
CDR3 protein: CASSSQGVGYTF

J gene: TRBJ2-1
V gene: TRBV9
D gene: NA
clone size: NA
CDR3 DNA: TGTGCCAGCAGCGCCCTCCAGCGGGCGACCCCCTTCAATGAGCAGTTCTTC
CDR3 protein: CASSALQRATPFNEQFF

J gene: TRBJ1-1
V gene: TRBV30
D gene: TRBD1
clone size: NA
CDR3 DNA: TGTGCCGGGGACAGGGCCACTGAAGCTTTCTTT
CDR3 protein: CAGDRATEAFF

J gene: TRBJ1-6
V gene: TRBV5-8
D gene: NA
clone size: NA
CDR3 DNA: TGTGCCAGCAGCCGGGAGAGCTCCTATAATTCACCCCTCCACTTT
CDR3 protein: CASSRESSYNSPLHF

J gene: TRBJ2-7
V gene: TRBV11-2
D gene: TRBD1
clone size: once
CDR3 DNA: TGTGCCAGCAGCGCCATCCTATTAGCAGGGGGCCTCTACGAGCAGTACTTC
CDR3 protein: CASSAILLAGGLYEQYF

J gene: TRBJ1-1
V gene: TRBV6-5
D gene: NA
clone size: NA
CDR3 DNA: TGTGCCAGCAGGGGCATTTCGGATGGGAACACTGAAGCTTTCTTT
CDR3 protein: CASRGISDGNTEAFF

J gene: TRBJ1-6
V gene: TRBV27
D gene: NA
clone size: NA
CDR3 DNA: TGTGCCAGCGGCAGGGGCTCCTATAATTCACCCCTCCACTTT
CDR3 protein: CASGRGSYNSPLHF

J gene: TRBJ1-5
V gene: TRBV27
D gene: NA
clone size: NA
CDR3 DNA: TGTGCCAGCAGTTCCGCAGGGGTAGTGCCCCAGCATTTT
CDR3 protein: CASSSAGVVPQHF

J gene: TRBJ2-1
V gene: TRBV3-1/TRBV3-2
D gene: TRBD1
clone size: NA
CDR3 DNA: TGTGCCAGCGGGACAGGGTCGTGGAATGAGCAGTTCTTC
CDR3 protein: CASGTGSWNEQFF

J gene: TRBJ1-1
V gene: TRBV19
D gene: TRBD1
clone size: NA
CDR3 DNA: TGTGCCAGTAGGGACAGGCGAGGGGGGCTGAACACTGAAGCTTTCTTT
CDR3 protein: CASRDRRGGLNTEAFF

J gene: TRBJ1-2
V gene: TRBV7-9
D gene: NA
clone size: NA
CDR3 DNA: TGTGCCAGCAGCTCGACAGATAACTATGGCTACACCTTC
CDR3 protein: CASSSTDNYGYTF

J gene: TRBJ1-4
V gene: TRBV25-1
D gene: NA
clone size: few
CDR3 DNA: TGTGCCAGCAGTGGAGTTGAAAAACTGTTTTTT
CDR3 protein: CASSGVEKLFF

J gene: TRBJ2-3
V gene: TRBV5-1
D gene: NA
clone size: NA
CDR3 DNA: TGCGCCAGCAGGCAACAGAGTATTAGCACAGATACGCAGTATTTT
CDR3 protein: CASRQQSISTDTQYF

J gene: TRBJ2-1
V gene: TRBV6-2/TRBV6-3
D gene: NA
clone size: NA
CDR3 DNA: TGTGCCAGCAGCCCCCCGGGTCCCCACAATGAGCAGTTCTTC
CDR3 protein: CASSPPGPHNEQFF

J gene: TRBJ2-2
V gene: TRBV6-6
D gene: NA
clone size: NA
CDR3 DNA: TGTGCCAGCAGTACTCGTGGGGGGATGAGCACCGGGGAGCTGTTTTTT
CDR3 protein: CASSTRGGMSTGELFF

J gene: TRBJ1-2
V gene: TRBV6-1
D gene: NA
clone size: NA
CDR3 DNA: TGTGCCAGCAGTGAAGCACGCGGTGACTATGGCTACACCTTC
CDR3 protein: CASSEARGDYGYTF

J gene: TRBJ1-6
V gene: TRBV10-3
D gene: NA
clone size: NA
CDR3 DNA: TGTGCCATCAGTGAGGGGTCAGGGGTGGGTTCACCCCTCCACTTT
CDR3 protein: CAISEGSGVGSPLHF

J gene: TRBJ2-3
V gene: TRBV18
D gene: NA
clone size: NA
CDR3 DNA: TGTGCCAGCTCACCACGGACTGCAGATACGCAGTATTTT
CDR3 protein: CASSPRTADTQYF

J gene: TRBJ1-2
V gene: TRBV5-1
D gene: TRBD1
clone size: NA
CDR3 DNA: TGCGCCAGCAGCTTGGACAGGGGTAACTATGGCTACACCTTC
CDR3 protein: CASSLDRGNYGYTF

J gene: TRBJ2-5
V gene: TRBV11-3
D gene: NA
clone size: NA
CDR3 DNA: TGTGCCAGCAGCTTAGATAGGACATACCAAGAGACCCAGTACTTC
CDR3 protein: CASSLDRTYQETQYF

J gene: TRBJ1-2
V gene: TRBV5-8
D gene: TRBD1
clone size: NA
CDR3 DNA: TGTGCCAGCAGCTTCCAGGGGGAGGCTACTTATGGCTACACCTTC
CDR3 protein: CASSFQGEATYGYTF

J gene: TRBJ2-1
V gene: TRBV19
D gene: NA
clone size: NA
CDR3 DNA: TGTGCCAGTAGTATAGGACAGACAACCGTTGAGCAGTTCTTC
CDR3 protein: CASSIGQTTVEQFF

J gene: TRBJ1-4
V gene: TRBV19
D gene: TRBD1
clone size: NA
CDR3 DNA: TGTGCCAGCAGGGGGGCTTGGGAAAAACTGTTTTTT
CDR3 protein: CASRGAWEKLFF

J gene: TRBJ2-7
V gene: TRBV4-2
D gene: TRBD2
clone size: NA
CDR3 DNA: TGTGCCAGCAGCCCCTCTAGCGGGCCCTCCTACGAGCAGTACTTC
CDR3 protein: CASSPSSGPSYEQYF

J gene: TRBJ2-1
V gene: TRBV14
D gene: NA
clone size: NA
CDR3 DNA: TGTGCCAGCAGCCGCGGCACTAGCTCCTACAATGAGCAGTTCTTC
CDR3 protein: CASSRGTSSYNEQFF

J gene: TRBJ1-1
V gene: TRBV5-1
D gene: NA
clone size: once
CDR3 DNA: TGCGCCAGCAGCCGTCAGACAGCGGGCACTGAAGCTTTCTTT
CDR3 protein: CASSRQTAGTEAFF

J gene: TRBJ1-1
V gene: TRBV11-2
D gene: NA
clone size: NA
CDR3 DNA: TGTGCCAGCAGCTTAGTCGGTGCGGGAAACACTGAAGCTTTCTTT
CDR3 protein: CASSLVGAGNTEAFF

J gene: TRBJ1-6
V gene: TRBV4-2
D gene: TRBD1
clone size: NA
CDR3 DNA: TGTGCCAGCAGCCAAGAGGGGGTCGGGACAGGGAGTAATTCACCCCTCCACTTT
CDR3 protein: CASSQEGVGTGSNSPLHF

J gene: TRBJ2-5
V gene: TRBV27
D gene: NA
clone size: NA
CDR3 DNA: TGTGCCAGCAGTTCCCGATCTAGGGAGACCCAGTACTTC
CDR3 protein: CASSSRSRETQYF

J gene: TRBJ2-1
V gene: TRBV4-1
D gene: TRBD2
clone size: NA
CDR3 DNA: TGCGCCAGCAGCCAAGCACCGGGACTAGCGGGGGGGCGGAATGAGCAGTTCTTC
CDR3 protein: CASSQAPGLAGGRNEQFF

J gene: TRBJ1-1
V gene: TRBV30
D gene: TRBD1
clone size: NA
CDR3 DNA: TGTGCCTGGAGTAGGGGGCGAACTGAAGCTTTCTTT
CDR3 protein: CAWSRGRTEAFF

J gene: TRBJ2-1
V gene: TRBV25-1
D gene: TRBD2
clone size: NA
CDR3 DNA: TGTGCCAGCAGTGAATATCTTAGCGGGAGCGGATGGGAGCAGTTCTTC
CDR3 protein: CASSEYLSGSGWEQFF

J gene: TRBJ2-7
V gene: TRBV27
D gene: TRBD1
clone size: NA
CDR3 DNA: TGTGCCAGCAGTTTCGCCGGAGGGACAGGGGGCTACTACGAGCAGTACTTC
CDR3 protein: CASSFAGGTGGYYEQYF

J gene: TRBJ1-6
V gene: TRBV4-2
D gene: NA
clone size: NA
CDR3 DNA: TGTGCCAGCAGCCAGGATTCATTAGAGGGTTATTGGGGTTCACCCCTCCACTTT
CDR3 protein: CASSQDSLEGYWGSPLHF

J gene: TRBJ1-1
V gene: TRBV13
D gene: NA
clone size: few
CDR3 DNA: TGTGCCAGCAGCGGCCAGAACAACACTGAAGCTTTCTTT
CDR3 protein: CASSGQNNTEAFF

J gene: TRBJ1-2
V gene: TRBV28
D gene: NA
clone size: NA
CDR3 DNA: TGTGCCAGCAGTTCGTATTATGGCTACACCTTC
CDR3 protein: CASSSYYGYTF

J gene: TRBJ2-1
V gene: TRBV18
D gene: TRBD1
clone size: NA
CDR3 DNA: TGTGCCAGCTCACTGTCCGGGACAGGGAATGAGCAGTTCTTC
CDR3 protein: CASSLSGTGNEQFF